The present T cell receptor beta chain was sequenced within a study of regulatory and conventional T cells in RAG deficiency. Conventional CD4+ T cells were sorted from blood as CD25-low CD127-high cells. Sequencing was performed with immunoSEQ multiplex PCR; in TCRdb, only in-frame clones are kept and a portion is missing. This table has fewer than 30,000 clones, around 96% appearing once. About this clone: Antigen unknown.

Trimming removed 0 bases at V and 0 bases at J, with 9 bases between. The CDR3 length is 16 residues. Germline CDR1 reads SGHVS; CDR2 reads FQNEAQ. Whole-study results and caveats: Shorter CDR3s in all patient subsets; >85% Treg-Tconv overlap in Omenn.

The sample was also linked to a second study, of regulatory T cells. This second report adds: The primer mix had 52 TRBV and 13 TRBJ primers.

This TCR derives from a human donor in good health. V gene TRBV7-8 combines with J gene TRBJ2-1; D remains unclear. What was sequenced was CD25- CD4+ T cells sorted from blood. The chain's CDR3 is CASSLAARSSYNEQFF. The DNA for the CDR3 is TGTGCCAGCAGCTTAGCGGCGCGGAGCTCCTACAATGAGCAGTTCTTC.